A selection of T cell receptor beta chains follows, all from one sample in a study of cytomegalovirus exposure and HLA in healthy donors. TCRdb's table, derived via immunoSEQ multiplex PCR, lists solely in-frame clones and lacks some. Of 65,000 to 75,000 clones listed, 95% to 96% were seen once; the top ten hold roughly 4.5%. Sequencing input: PBMCs. Receptors were obtained from a woman aged 18-30 years in good health and CMV-seropositive. The CDR3 runs from the conserved cysteine through the conserved F or W. The order of the fields is clone size, V gene, J gene, D gene, CDR3 DNA, CDR3 protein. D genes are given only for firm matches. Where a row states a size, it is once, few, many or the class of an expanded clone; other rows omit it.

NA	TRBV6-6	TRBJ2-3	TRBD2	TGTGCCAGCAGTATAGGACTAGCGGGAGGAACAGATACGCAGTATTTT	CASSIGLAGGTDTQYF
NA	TRBV6-4	TRBJ2-7	NA	TGTGCCAGCAGTGACTCGAGAGCGGGCCGGAGGGTTTTTGAGCAGTACTTC	CASSDSRAGRRVFEQYF
NA	TRBV19	TRBJ2-1	TRBD2	TGTGCCAGTAGTAGCGGGAGGGATCTGGGTGAGCAGTTCTTC	CASSSGRDLGEQFF
NA	TRBV4-2	TRBJ2-7	NA	TGTGCCAGCAGCCAAGCCTCCTCCTACGAGCAGTACTTC	CASSQASSYEQYF
NA	TRBV4-2	TRBJ2-2	TRBD2	TGTGCCAGCAGCCAACTAGCGGTTAACACCGGGGAGCTGTTTTTT	CASSQLAVNTGELFF
NA	TRBV19	TRBJ2-5	TRBD2	TGTGCCAGTAGTGGACTAGCGGGAGTGGAAGAGACCCAGTACTTC	CASSGLAGVEETQYF
NA	TRBV13	TRBJ2-6	NA	TGTGCCCAGGGAACTGGGGCCAACGTCCTGACTTTC	CAQGTGANVLTF
NA	TRBV4-3	TRBJ2-7	NA	TGCGCCAGCAGCCAAGGAGTATACGACTCCTACGAGCAGTACTTC	CASSQGVYDSYEQYF
NA	TRBV11-2	TRBJ2-7	TRBD2	TGTGCCAGCAGCTTACCACCCCGACTAGCCTCCTACGAGCAGTACTTC	CASSLPPRLASYEQYF
NA	TRBV7-9	TRBJ1-1	NA	TGTGCCAGCAGCCCTAGCGGTACTGAAGCTTTCTTT	CASSPSGTEAFF
NA	TRBV5-4	TRBJ2-2	TRBD2	TGTGCCAGCAGCTTGGACCCCGGGAGGAGCACCGGGGAGCTGTTTTTT	CASSLDPGRSTGELFF
NA	TRBV7-3	TRBJ2-2	TRBD2	TGTGCCAGCAGCTTAATGGGGGGGATGTCGCGTCGGGAGCTGTTTTTT	CASSLMGGMSRRELFF
NA	TRBV28	TRBJ1-5	NA	TGTGCCAGCAGTCCCGCAGTTAGCAATCAGCCCCAGCATTTT	CASSPAVSNQPQHF
NA	TRBV29-1	TRBJ2-3	TRBD2	TGCAGCGTGGAGCGGGAAGGCTGGAATACGCAGTATTTT	CSVEREGWNTQYF
NA	TRBV5-6	TRBJ2-5	TRBD2	TGTGCCAGCAGCTCTACAACTAGCGGGAGCGTGGAGACCCAGTACTTC	CASSSTTSGSVETQYF
NA	TRBV5-4	TRBJ2-1	TRBD2	TGTGCCAGCAGCGGCTGGGACTACACCAATGAGCAGTTCTTC	CASSGWDYTNEQFF
NA	TRBV27	TRBJ2-2	TRBD1	TGTGCCAGCAGTAGGGGACAGGTTACGAACACCGGGGAGCTGTTTTTT	CASSRGQVTNTGELFF
NA	TRBV19	TRBJ1-5	NA	TGTGCCAGTAGTACCCCATATCAGCCCCAGCATTTT	CASSTPYQPQHF
NA	TRBV7-8	TRBJ1-5	NA	TGTGCCAGCAGCTCGAGTTCGGGAGCCCGCACCCAGCATTTT	CASSSSSGARTQHF
NA	TRBV4-1	TRBJ2-1	TRBD2	TGCGCCAGCAGACTAGCGGGAGCCTGGGGTGAGCAGTTCTTC	CASRLAGAWGEQFF
once	TRBV29-1	TRBJ2-7	TRBD2	TGCAGCGTCCGGGTGGGGGGGGCCTACGAGCAGTACTTC	CSVRVGGAYEQYF
NA	TRBV4-1	TRBJ2-2	TRBD2	TGCGCCAGCAGCCAAAGAACTAGCGGGAGGAGTAGCACCGGGGAGCTGTTTTTT	CASSQRTSGRSSTGELFF
NA	TRBV18	TRBJ2-3	TRBD2	TGTGCCAGCTCACCCATAGCGGGAGAGCAGTATTTT	CASSPIAGEQYF
NA	TRBV27	TRBJ2-1	NA	TGTGCCAGCAGTTTATCGCCAGGGCATTCCTACAATGAGCAGTTCTTC	CASSLSPGHSYNEQFF